The 7 T cell receptor beta chains presented below share a single source sample, sequenced in a study of blood T cells in healthy people across ages. A J-beta primer mix and a sample-barcoded 5' primer were used in a second PCR of roughly 6 to 12 cycles. TCRdb called the 5' RACE reads again in MiXCR, with one record for every CDR3 protein. Of around 750,000 distinct CDR3 sequences listed, about 53% are singletons. The sequenced material came from blood. Receptors originate from an elderly man in good health.

The sample holds a few counts of this clonotype. One junction end does not reproduce the germline sequence, and a read error may be involved. CDR3 protein: CTSSFSGVRTDTQYF. The CDR3 DNA follows: TGCACCAGCAGCTTTTCAGGGGTCCGGACAGATACGCAGTATTTT. V usage is TRBV5-1 and J usage is TRBJ2-3; tentatively, D is TRBD1 (6 bases). This CDR3 spans 15 amino acids. Germline assignment: CDR1 SGHRS and CDR2 YFSETQ.

The rearrangement links TRBV20-1 to TRBJ1-2, with 11 positions matching TRBD1. Germline loops: CDR1 DFQATT, CDR2 SNEGSKA (reference sequence). V gave up 0 bases and J gave up 5 bases; unmatched junction bases: 5. This CDR3 is built from 15 residues. The DNA of the CDR3 is TGCAGTGCTAGAGAGGGGACAGGGGGGAGGTATGGCTACACCTTC. Protein product: CSAREGTGGRYGYTF.

This clonotype was counted only a few times. The rearrangement uses TRBV5-1 and TRBJ2-7; the D is unclear. Germline values: CDR1 SGHRS, CDR2 YFSETQ. The CDR3 is 13 amino acids. Trimming stripped 7 bases from V and 0 bases from J, with 11 bases between. In nucleotides, the CDR3 is TGCGCCAGCGTGGGGTTCAGCTCCTACGAGCAGTACTTC. Translation: CASVGFSSYEQYF.

The V call is TRBV4-1, the J call TRBJ2-1; perhaps TRBD2 as D (6 bases). CDR1 MGHRA and CDR2 YSYEKL come from the germline V gene. This CDR3 comprises 17 residues. Trimming took 0 bases from V and 2 from J, leaving 14 bases between them. For the CDR3, the DNA is TGCGCCAGCAGCCAAGATCTGGAGACTAGACCCTACAATGAGCAGTTCTTC. Amino acid sequence: CASSQDLETRPYNEQFF.

V gene TRBV12-3 or TRBV12-4 combines with J gene TRBJ2-1; weak D call: TRBD1 (5 bases). The CDR3 has 14 residues. Between the trimmed V and J ends, which lost 7 bases and 0 bases, there was a span of 10 bases. CDR3 DNA: TGTGCCAGCATCCAGGGTGTCTCCTACAATGAGCAGTTCTTC. This gives the protein CASIQGVSYNEQFF.

The rearrangement links TRBV24-1 to TRBJ1-2; 7 positions match TRBD1. CDR1 and CDR2 from the germline V gene are KGHDR and SFDVKD. Trimming at V came to 7 bases and at J to 4 bases, leaving 5 bases not matched to a gene. CDR3 length equals 13 residues. CDR3 sequence (DNA): TGTGCCACCAGCGGGGACAGCCTCTATGGCTACACCTTC. This codes for CATSGDSLYGYTF.

V gene TRBV20-1 combines with J gene TRBJ2-1; the D is unclear. The CDR3 is 13 amino acids. In germline, CDR1 is DFQATT, CDR2 SNEGSKA (reference sequence). V was cut by 1 base and J by 8 bases, with 12 bases left in between. CDR3 coding DNA: TGCAGTGCTAGAGCTGTAAAGCCCTATGAGCAGTTCTTC. It specifies CSARAVKPYEQFF.